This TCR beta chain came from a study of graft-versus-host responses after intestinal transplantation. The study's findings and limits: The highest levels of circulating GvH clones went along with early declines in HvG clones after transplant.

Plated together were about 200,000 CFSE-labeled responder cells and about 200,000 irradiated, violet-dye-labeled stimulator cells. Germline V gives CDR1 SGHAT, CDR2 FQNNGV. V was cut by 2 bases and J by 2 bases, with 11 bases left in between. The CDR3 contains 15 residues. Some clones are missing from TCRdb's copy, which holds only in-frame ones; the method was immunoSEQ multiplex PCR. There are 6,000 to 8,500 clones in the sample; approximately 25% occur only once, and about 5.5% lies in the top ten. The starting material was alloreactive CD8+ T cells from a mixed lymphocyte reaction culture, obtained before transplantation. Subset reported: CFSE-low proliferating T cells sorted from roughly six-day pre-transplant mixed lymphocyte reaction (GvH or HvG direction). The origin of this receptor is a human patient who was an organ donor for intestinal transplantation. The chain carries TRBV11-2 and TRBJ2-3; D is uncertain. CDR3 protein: CASSLWWGITDTQYF. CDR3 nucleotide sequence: TGTGCCAGCAGCTTATGGTGGGGAATCACAGATACGCAGTATTTT.